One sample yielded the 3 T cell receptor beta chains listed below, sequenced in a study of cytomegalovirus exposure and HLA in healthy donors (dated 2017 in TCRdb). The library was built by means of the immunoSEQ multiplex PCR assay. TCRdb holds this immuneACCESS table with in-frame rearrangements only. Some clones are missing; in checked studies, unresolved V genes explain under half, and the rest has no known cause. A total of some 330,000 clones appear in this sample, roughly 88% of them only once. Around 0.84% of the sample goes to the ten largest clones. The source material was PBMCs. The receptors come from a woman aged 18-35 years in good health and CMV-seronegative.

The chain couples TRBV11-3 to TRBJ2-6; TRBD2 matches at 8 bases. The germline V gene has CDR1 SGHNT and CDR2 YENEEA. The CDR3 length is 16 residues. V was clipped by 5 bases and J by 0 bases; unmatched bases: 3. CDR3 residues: CASSPGGGSGANVLTF. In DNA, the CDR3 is TGTGCCAGCAGCCCCGGGGGGGGCTCTGGGGCCAACGTCCTGACTTTC.

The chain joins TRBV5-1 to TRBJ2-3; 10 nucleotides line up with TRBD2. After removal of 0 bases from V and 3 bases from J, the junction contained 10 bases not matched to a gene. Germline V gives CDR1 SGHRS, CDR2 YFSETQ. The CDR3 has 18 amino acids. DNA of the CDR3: TGCGCCAGCAGCTTGGTATTAAGCGGGAGGGCAGTAACAGATACGCAGTATTTT. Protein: CASSLVLSGRAVTDTQYF.

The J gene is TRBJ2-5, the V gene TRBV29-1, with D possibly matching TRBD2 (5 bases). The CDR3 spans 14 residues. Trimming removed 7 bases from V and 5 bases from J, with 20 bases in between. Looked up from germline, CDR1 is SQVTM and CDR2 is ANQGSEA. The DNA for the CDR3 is TGCAGCGCTGTCGACCTAGGGCGGGTCGAGACCCAGTACTTC. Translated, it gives CSAVDLGRVETQYF.